The rows below give T cell receptor beta chains drawn from one sample of a study of immune characterization of retroperitoneal liposarcoma. From the PCR reads, TCRdb called clonotypes with MiXCR, one entry per CDR3 protein. The sample shows more than 8,000 distinct CDR3 sequences, approximately 28% of them seen only once. Input material: tumor tissue. These receptors originate from a male donor with retroperitoneal liposarcoma. Each CDR3 is given with its conserved first and last residue. D genes are given only for firm matches. The size field is filled for only some rows; it gives once, few, many or a size class.

J: TRBJ2-5
D: TRBD2
V: TRBV6-5
size: .
DNA: TGTGCCAGCAGGGGACTAGCGGAAGAGACCCAGTACTTC
CDR3: CASRGLAEETQYF

J: TRBJ2-1
D: TRBD2
V: TRBV28
size: .
DNA: TGTGCCAGCACCCTTTCCCTTTTCGGGACTAGTCACTACGAGCAGTTCTTC
CDR3: CASTLSLFGTSHYEQFF

J: TRBJ2-5
D: .
V: TRBV7-8
size: large
DNA: TGTGCCAGCAGCTTAGACGGGCCTGAGCAGTACTTC
CDR3: CASSLDGPEQYF

J: TRBJ2-2
D: .
V: TRBV6-6
size: .
DNA: TGTGCCAGCAGAGAGGGGACCTCTCAAACCGGGGAGCTGTTTTTT
CDR3: CASREGTSQTGELFF

J: TRBJ2-3
D: TRBD2
V: TRBV7-3
size: few
DNA: TGTGCCAGCAGCGGGAGCGGGGGGGCCGCCACAGATACGCAGTATTTT
CDR3: CASSGSGGAATDTQYF

J: TRBJ2-1
D: TRBD2
V: TRBV11-2
size: .
DNA: TGTGCCAGCAGCTTAGCCGGACTAGCGGGAGTTGGAGAGCAGTTCTTC
CDR3: CASSLAGLAGVGEQFF

J: TRBJ2-7
D: .
V: TRBV7-6
size: medium-sized
DNA: TGTGCCAGCAGCTTAGGCAGGGGATTCTCCTACGAGCAGTACTTC
CDR3: CASSLGRGFSYEQYF

J: TRBJ2-5
D: .
V: TRBV11-2
size: .
DNA: TGTGCCAGCAGCTTAGGGCCAGTACAAGAGACCCAGTACTTC
CDR3: CASSLGPVQETQYF

J: TRBJ2-1
D: .
V: TRBV12-3/TRBV12-4
size: .
DNA: TGTGCCAGCAGAGGAGGGAGCTACGAGCAGTTCTTC
CDR3: CASRGGSYEQFF

J: TRBJ1-6
D: TRBD1
V: TRBV6-8
size: .
DNA: TGTGCCAGCTCGACAGGGGATAATTCACCCCTCCACTTT
CDR3: CASSTGDNSPLHF

J: TRBJ2-3
D: TRBD1
V: TRBV6-2/TRBV6-3
size: .
DNA: TGTGCCAGCAGTCAACGGACAGGGGGAGATACGCAGTATTTT
CDR3: CASSQRTGGDTQYF

J: TRBJ2-1
D: TRBD1
V: TRBV6-5
size: .
DNA: TGTGCCAGCAGTTACTCGGGGGACAGGGCCTACGAGCAGTTCTTC
CDR3: CASSYSGDRAYEQFF

J: TRBJ2-7
D: TRBD1
V: TRBV12-3/TRBV12-4
size: medium-sized
DNA: TGTGCCAGCACCGGACAGGGTCGGAATGAGCAGTACTTC
CDR3: CASTGQGRNEQYF

J: TRBJ2-5
D: .
V: TRBV7-3
size: few
DNA: TGTGCCAGCAGCTTCGGGGGAAACAATGAGCAGTACTTC
CDR3: CASSFGGNNEQYF

J: TRBJ2-3
D: .
V: TRBV7-3
size: few
DNA: TGTGCCAGCAGCTTCGTCGTATCGGATACGCAGTATTTT
CDR3: CASSFVVSDTQYF

J: TRBJ2-1
D: .
V: TRBV7-2
size: few
DNA: TGTGCCAGCAGCATCTTCGGGACCCACAATGAGCAGTTCTTC
CDR3: CASSIFGTHNEQFF

J: TRBJ2-1
D: .
V: TRBV6-1
size: .
DNA: TGTGCCAGCAGTTCTCGGACCCACTACGAGCAGTTCTTC
CDR3: CASSSRTHYEQFF

J: TRBJ2-1
D: TRBD1
V: TRBV6-6
size: .
DNA: TGTGCCAGCAGTTACTCGAGACAGGGAATAGAGCTGTACTTC
CDR3: CASSYSRQGIELYF

J: TRBJ2-1
D: .
V: TRBV6-6
size: .
DNA: TGTGCCAGCAGTCCCCTGGGTGCCCGGGGTAAAGGTGAGCAGTTCTTC
CDR3: CASSPLGARGKGEQFF

J: TRBJ2-5
D: .
V: TRBV6-1
size: few
DNA: TGTGCCAGCAGCGTGAACCGGGCCAAGGGGGAGACCCAGTACTTC
CDR3: CASSVNRAKGETQYF

J: TRBJ2-7
D: .
V: TRBV27
size: medium-sized
DNA: TGTGCCAGCAGTGTACGGGGGAAGGAGTACGAGCAGTACTTC
CDR3: CASSVRGKEYEQYF

J: TRBJ2-1
D: .
V: TRBV7-2
size: .
DNA: TGTGCCAGCAGCTTAGACGACAATGAGCAGTTCTTC
CDR3: CASSLDDNEQFF

J: TRBJ2-7
D: TRBD2
V: TRBV6-1
size: many
DNA: TGTGCCAGCAGCACTAGCGGGGGGGACTCCTACGAGCAGTACTTC
CDR3: CASSTSGGDSYEQYF

J: TRBJ2-1
D: .
V: TRBV27
size: .
DNA: TGTGCCAGCAGTTTCGCAATAGACAATGAGCAGTTCTTC
CDR3: CASSFAIDNEQFF

J: TRBJ2-6
D: TRBD2
V: TRBV12-5
size: few
DNA: TGTGCTAGTGGCCTGGGGGGGGGCTCTGGGGCCAACGTCCTGACTTTC
CDR3: CASGLGGGSGANVLTF

J: TRBJ2-7
D: .
V: TRBV7-8
size: medium-sized
DNA: TGTGCCAGCGCGGGACACCGTTCCTACGAGCAGTACTTC
CDR3: CASAGHRSYEQYF

J: TRBJ2-5
D: .
V: TRBV6-1
size: medium-sized
DNA: TGTGCCAGCAGTTCCCCAGAGACCCAGTACTTC
CDR3: CASSSPETQYF

J: TRBJ2-1
D: TRBD1
V: TRBV27
size: .
DNA: TGTGCCAGCAGTCGGGACAGGGGATACGAGCAGTTCTTC
CDR3: CASSRDRGYEQFF

J: TRBJ2-5
D: .
V: TRBV11-2
size: .
DNA: TGTGCCAGCAGCTTAGGAATTCGAGGAGACGGTCGGGAGACCCAGTACTTC
CDR3: CASSLGIRGDGRETQYF

J: TRBJ2-4
D: .
V: TRBV7-6
size: few
DNA: TGTGCCAGCAGCCCAGAGGACAGTGATTCATTCTACAATGAGCAGTACTTC
CDR3: CASSPEDSDSFYNEQYF

J: TRBJ2-2
D: TRBD2
V: TRBV7-3
size: .
DNA: TGTGCCAGCAGCTTAATCGGCAGCGAGCGGGGAGGCATCACCGGGGAGCTGTTTTTT
CDR3: CASSLIGSERGGITGELFF

J: TRBJ2-7
D: .
V: TRBV6-1
size: medium-sized
DNA: TGTGCCAGCAGGTCTCTTGACGCGTACAATGAGCAGTACTTC
CDR3: CASRSLDAYNEQYF

J: TRBJ2-1
D: .
V: TRBV7-2
size: few
DNA: TGTGCCAGCAGCCGGGGCAGGGGACCCTTCTACGAGCAGTTCTTC
CDR3: CASSRGRGPFYEQFF

J: TRBJ2-3
D: TRBD2
V: TRBV6-1
size: .
DNA: TGTGCCAGCAGTGCGAGTAGCGGGGCTCGGTCATATACGCAGTATTTT
CDR3: CASSASSGARSYTQYF

J: TRBJ1-5
D: .
V: TRBV28
size: .
DNA: TGTGCCAGCAGTACCCGACAGAATCAGCCCCAGCATTTT
CDR3: CASSTRQNQPQHF

J: TRBJ2-1
D: .
V: TRBV27
size: .
DNA: TGTGCCAGCAGTATTCAGCAGGGTAATGAGCAGTTCTTC
CDR3: CASSIQQGNEQFF

J: TRBJ2-1
D: .
V: TRBV27
size: .
DNA: TGTGCCAGCAGTTTAATAGGGCAGGGTGAGGGCAATGAGCAGTTCTTC
CDR3: CASSLIGQGEGNEQFF

J: TRBJ2-1
D: TRBD2
V: TRBV6-1
size: many
DNA: TGTGCCACTTCCCCACTAGCGGGGGCCAATGAGCAGTTCTTC
CDR3: CATSPLAGANEQFF

J: TRBJ2-1
D: .
V: TRBV6-6
size: medium-sized
DNA: TGTGCCAGCAGTTACGACACTCTCGAGACCCAGTTCTTC
CDR3: CASSYDTLETQFF

J: TRBJ2-7
D: TRBD2
V: TRBV6-9
size: .
DNA: TGTGCCAGCAGTTATCCACCAAGGGGCGGGAGTTCCTACAATGAGCAGTACTTC
CDR3: CASSYPPRGGSSYNEQYF

J: TRBJ2-1
D: .
V: TRBV7-6
size: .
DNA: TGTGCCACCAGTCGATGGGAAGACTACGAGCAGTTCTTC
CDR3: CATSRWEDYEQFF

J: TRBJ2-3
D: .
V: TRBV6-4
size: few
DNA: TGTGCCAGCAGTGACTCTGGTGGCAGCTCACTGGGCACAGATACGCAGTATTTT
CDR3: CASSDSGGSSLGTDTQYF

J: TRBJ2-1
D: .
V: TRBV7-3
size: .
DNA: TGTGCCAGCAGCGGCGGACGACAAGAGACCCAGTTCTTC
CDR3: CASSGGRQETQFF

J: TRBJ2-1
D: TRBD2
V: TRBV7-2
size: medium-sized
DNA: TGTGCCAGCAGCTTGTCTGCGGGAGTTACCAAAAACATTCAGTTCTTC
CDR3: CASSLSAGVTKNIQFF

J: TRBJ1-1
D: .
V: TRBV6-6
size: .
DNA: TGTGCCAGCAGTTACCAACAGGTGAACACTGAAGCTTTCTTT
CDR3: CASSYQQVNTEAFF

J: TRBJ2-1
D: TRBD2
V: TRBV6-1
size: .
DNA: TGTGCCAGCAGTGGAGGGACTAAGGTGAACATTCAGTTCTTC
CDR3: CASSGGTKVNIQFF